The clone carrying this TCR beta chain occurred a few times. The antigen is unknown. The data were obtained in a study of cytomegalovirus exposure and HLA in healthy donors. Regarding the study as a whole: In a later analysis, at a false discovery rate of 0.05, fewer than 20,000 TCR beta sequences were associated with HLA alleles. It has been reported that TCR beta sequences accurately predicted the HLA-A and HLA-B alleles of most subjects.

The PCR made use of 60 Vbeta and 13 Jbeta primers. Produced via immunoSEQ multiplex PCR; TCRdb's table is partial and in-frame only. The sample includes approximately 170,000 clones, around 74% of them seen just once. V was cut by 5 bases and J by 4 bases, with 18 bases left in between. CDR3 size: 16 residues. The germline CDR1 and CDR2 sequences are SGHTA and FQGNSA. This sequence joins TRBV7-2 and TRBJ2-1, with D possibly TRBD2 on 6 matching bases. This receptor was obtained from a female donor in good health and CMV-seronegative. The sample taken for sequencing was PBMCs. Here the CDR3 DNA reads TGTGCCAGCAGCCTCCGTTTGGGCGGGAATTACAATGAGCAGTTCTTC. Translating it yields CASSLRLGGNYNEQFF.